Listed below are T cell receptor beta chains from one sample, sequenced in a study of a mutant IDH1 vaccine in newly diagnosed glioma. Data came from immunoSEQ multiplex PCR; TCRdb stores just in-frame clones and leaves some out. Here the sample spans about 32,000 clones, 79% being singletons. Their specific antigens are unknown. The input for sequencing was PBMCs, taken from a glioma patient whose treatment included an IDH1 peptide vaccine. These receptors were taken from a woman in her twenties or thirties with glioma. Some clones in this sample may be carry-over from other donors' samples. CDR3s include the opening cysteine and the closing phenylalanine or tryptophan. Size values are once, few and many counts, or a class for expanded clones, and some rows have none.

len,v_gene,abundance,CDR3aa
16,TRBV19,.,CASSQPGQGAIETQYF
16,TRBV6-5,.,CASSLRGPGLAYEQYF
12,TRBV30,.,CAWNREEGELFF
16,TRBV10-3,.,CAIRVVDTDSGNTIYF
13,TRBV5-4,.,CASSHRDRDGYTF
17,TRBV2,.,CASPKDREGLTGYEQYF
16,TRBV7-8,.,CASSLVRQGNTYEQYF
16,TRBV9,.,CASSSPGLAITDTQYF
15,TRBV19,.,CASGAGAQPIYEQYF
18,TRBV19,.,CASSSRDRGIRSNQPQHF
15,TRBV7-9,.,CASSLVSGNSYEQYF
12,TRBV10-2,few,CASRDSSEKLFF
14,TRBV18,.,CASSPVQGGESYTF
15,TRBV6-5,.,CASSYEAISTDTQYF
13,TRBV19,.,CASTTNDVQPQHF
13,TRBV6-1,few,CACQVLGDTEAFF
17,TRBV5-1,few,CASSFQPRGQGDTEAFF
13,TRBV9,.,CASSRGQTTEAFF
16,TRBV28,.,CASSSLADSSYNEQFF
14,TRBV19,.,CASKTSGSTGELFF
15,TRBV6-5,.,CASSSGDWGFMGYTF
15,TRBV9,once,CASSDTLAGKYEQYF
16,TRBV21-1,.,CASSKAIGGRVEKLFF
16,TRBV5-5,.,CASTHADRGNTGELFF
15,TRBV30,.,CAWSVRQGMNTEAFF
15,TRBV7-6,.,CASSLEGKRNQPQHF
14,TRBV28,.,CASSLSPGQETQYF
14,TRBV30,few,CAWSFTGANEKLFF
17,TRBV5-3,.,CARSLWGEGLINQPQHF
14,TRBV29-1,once,CSIREATLTDTQYF
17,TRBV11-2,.,CASSPSLRTARDFGYTF
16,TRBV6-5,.,CASSYTTGGTGNTIYF
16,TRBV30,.,CAWSVPFGTVKETQYF
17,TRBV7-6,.,CASSSRLAGGRGDTQYF
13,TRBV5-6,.,CASSKSGANIQYF
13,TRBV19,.,CASSISGTETQYF
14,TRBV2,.,CASSERGPKGGYTF
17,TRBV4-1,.,CASSHPGLAEHPTRQYF
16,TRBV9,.,CASSAEGSPRAGELFF
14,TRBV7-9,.,CASSLVGSPEKLFF
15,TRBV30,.,CGWRLKGGAGTEAFF
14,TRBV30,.,CAWSPRWRFTEAFF
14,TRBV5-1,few,CASSLLYSADTQYF
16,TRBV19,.,CASSIRTSIGQDEQFF
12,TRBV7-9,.,CASSSTVYEQYF
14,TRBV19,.,CASSHTRGSEKLFF
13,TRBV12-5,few,CASGLDVGQPQHF
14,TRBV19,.,CASSTGTVHNEQFF
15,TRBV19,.,CASSPAGDANQPQHF
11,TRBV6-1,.,CAGEGTDTQYF
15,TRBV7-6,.,CASSLRRDGGNEQFF
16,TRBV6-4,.,CASSDSRVGTVETQYF